This TCR beta chain stems from a study of T cells in Graves' hyperthyroidism and ophthalmopathy. Diagnoses rested on clinical symptoms, serum thyroxine and TRAb, thyroid ultrasound and orbital computed tomography. This clonotype was seen ten or more times. Looked up from germline, CDR1 is SGHTS and CDR2 is YDEGEE. The CDR3 is 16 amino acids. The germline V and J ends were trimmed by 1 base and 1 base, with 14 bases remaining between them. Using RNA transcripts as the source, TCR beta CDR3 regions were amplified. Researchers ran a first-round RT-PCR on the TCR CDR3 using the HTBI primer set. TCRdb used MiXCR to reprocess the multiplex PCR reads, holding one entry per CDR3 protein. The table lists about 400,000 distinct CDR3 sequences, about an eighth of them singletons.

The source of this sequence is a man aged 45-60 years with Graves' ophthalmopathy. The source material was blood. The rearrangement uses TRBV5-8 and TRBJ1-2; D is ambiguous. CDR3 in DNA: TGTGCCAGCAGCTTGTTTGGCCCAGAGGATAACTATGGCTACACCTTC. This gives the protein CASSLFGPEDNYGYTF.